This is a list of T cell receptor beta chains from one sample in a study of T cells after yellow fever vaccination. TCRdb re-analysed the 5' RACE reads in MiXCR, keeping a single row per CDR3 protein. Here the sample spans 150,000 to 200,000 distinct CDR3 sequences, 9.3% being singletons. The sequenced sample was CD8+ T cells sorted from PBMCs, obtained 45 days after the yellow fever booster vaccination. Receptor source: a man between 18 and 29 years old who received the YFV17D yellow fever vaccine. Both conserved end residues are part of each CDR3. The D gene is left open where the match is weak. Clone size is stated in some rows and not others, as once, few, many or a class when expanded.

cdr3_aa,cdr3_nt,v_call,clone_size,d_call,j_call
CASSARDRRGYGYTF,TGTGCCAGCAGCGCGAGGGACAGGAGAGGCTATGGCTACACCTTC,TRBV9,NA,TRBD1,TRBJ1-2
CASSLVAGGPKETQYF,TGTGCCAGCAGCTTGGTAGCGGGGGGGCCTAAGGAGACCCAGTACTTC,TRBV7-3,few,TRBD2,TRBJ2-5
CASSSRTSGGETQYF,TGTGCCAGCAGCAGCCGGACTAGCGGGGGAGAGACCCAGTACTTC,TRBV12-3/TRBV12-4,NA,TRBD2,TRBJ2-5
CASSVGTGGFYGYTF,TGTGCCAGCAGCGTTGGGACAGGGGGCTTCTATGGCTACACCTTC,TRBV9,NA,TRBD1,TRBJ1-2
CASSYSGTSGTDTQYF,TGTGCCAGCAGTTACAGTGGGACTAGCGGCACAGATACGCAGTATTTT,TRBV6-6,NA,TRBD2,TRBJ2-3
CASSYSWGNEQYF,TGTGCCAGCAGTTACTCGTGGGGAAACGAGCAGTACTTC,TRBV6-2/TRBV6-3,few,NA,TRBJ2-7
CASSPGLAGGLTGELFF,TGTGCCAGCAGCCCCGGACTAGCGGGGGGGCTTACCGGGGAGCTGTTTTTT,TRBV7-6,NA,TRBD2,TRBJ2-2
CSALEAGGPSYEQYF,TGCAGCGCTCTGGAGGCGGGGGGGCCGTCGTACGAGCAGTACTTC,TRBV29-1,few,TRBD2,TRBJ2-7
CASSPGGPHQPQHF,TGTGCCAGCTCACCAGGGGGTCCCCATCAGCCCCAGCATTTT,TRBV18,NA,NA,TRBJ1-5
CASRQTSTDTQYF,TGTGCCAGCAGACAGACTAGCACAGATACGCAGTATTTT,TRBV11-2,once,NA,TRBJ2-3
CASTPDREFLAFF,TGTGCCAGCACCCCCGACAGGGAGTTCTTAGCTTTCTTT,TRBV7-4,few,TRBD1,TRBJ1-1
CASSLGPSGGPYNEQFF,TGCGCCAGCAGCTTGGGACCTAGCGGGGGGCCCTACAATGAGCAGTTCTTC,TRBV5-1,NA,TRBD2,TRBJ2-1
CATSSPGLGYQETQYF,TGTGCCACCAGCTCACCGGGACTAGGGTATCAAGAGACCCAGTACTTC,TRBV15,NA,TRBD2,TRBJ2-5
CASSYSGGVYNEQFF,TGTGCCAGCAGTTACTCGGGGGGGGTGTACAATGAGCAGTTCTTC,TRBV6-5,NA,TRBD2,TRBJ2-1
CASSHEVAEQYF,TGTGCCAGCAGCCACGAGGTCGCCGAGCAGTACTTC,TRBV7-9,few,NA,TRBJ2-7
CSATPGGQNSPLHF,TGCAGTGCTACTCCGGGGGGGCAAAATTCACCCCTCCACTTT,TRBV20-1,few,NA,TRBJ1-6
CAISDGGRAYGYTF,TGTGCCATCAGTGATGGGGGCAGGGCCTATGGCTACACCTTC,TRBV10-3,NA,NA,TRBJ1-2
CASSPTLNYGYTF,TGTGCCAGCAGCCCAACACTTAACTATGGCTACACCTTC,TRBV7-2,many,NA,TRBJ1-2
CASIRGSGAVGTGELFF,TGCGCCAGCATCCGGGGTAGCGGGGCCGTGGGAACCGGGGAGCTGTTTTTT,TRBV5-1,few,TRBD2,TRBJ2-2
CASSQDPTGDQPQHF,TGCGCCAGCAGCCAAGATCCGACAGGGGATCAGCCCCAGCATTTT,TRBV4-1,few,TRBD1,TRBJ1-5
CASSQLGGGRLADTQYF,TGTGCCAGCAGCCAATTAGGGGGGGGAAGATTGGCAGATACGCAGTATTTT,TRBV4-2,many,NA,TRBJ2-3
CASSLARDTSTDTQYF,TGCGCCAGCAGCTTGGCACGGGACACAAGCACAGATACGCAGTATTTT,TRBV5-1,NA,NA,TRBJ2-3
CASSYSPENYGYTF,TGTGCCAGCAGTTACTCCCCGGAGAACTATGGCTACACCTTC,TRBV6-5,few,NA,TRBJ1-2
CASSSPGGRMNTEAFF,TGTGCCAGCAGTTCCCCCGGGGGGAGAATGAACACTGAAGCTTTCTTT,TRBV6-2/TRBV6-3,NA,NA,TRBJ1-1
CASTGTSYQFF,TGTGCCAGCACTGGGACTAGCTATCAGTTCTTC,TRBV6-6,NA,TRBD2,TRBJ2-1
CATSGEDRGDQPQHF,TGTGCCACCAGTGGTGAGGACAGGGGTGATCAGCCCCAGCATTTT,TRBV24-1,NA,TRBD1,TRBJ1-5
CASRIQGADTQYF,TGTGCCAGCAGGATACAGGGCGCAGATACGCAGTATTTT,TRBV27,few,NA,TRBJ2-3
CSARDDYSGANVLTF,TGCAGTGCCAGGGACGATTACTCTGGGGCCAACGTCCTGACTTTC,TRBV20-1,few,NA,TRBJ2-6
CASSQDPTSGGEETQYF,TGTGCCAGCAGCCAAGATCCCACTAGCGGGGGGGAGGAGACCCAGTACTTC,TRBV3-1,few,TRBD2,TRBJ2-5
CASSPFGQGQETQYF,TGCGCCAGCAGCCCCTTCGGACAGGGCCAAGAGACCCAGTACTTC,TRBV4-1,few,TRBD1,TRBJ2-5
CASSIYSTATNEKLFF,TGTGCCAGCAGCATTTACTCGACAGCAACTAATGAAAAACTGTTTTTT,TRBV7-6,many,NA,TRBJ1-4
CASSQVTSGGIYNEQFF,TGTGCCAGCAGCCAAGTAACTAGCGGGGGGATCTACAATGAGCAGTTCTTC,TRBV3-1,few,TRBD2,TRBJ2-1
CASSFQIADTQYF,TGTGCCAGCAGCTTTCAGATCGCAGATACGCAGTATTTT,TRBV28,few,NA,TRBJ2-3
CASSQDTPYTEAFF,TGTGCCAGCAGCCAGGACACCCCGTACACTGAAGCTTTCTTT,TRBV7-2,few,NA,TRBJ1-1
CASSTYPGHPYGYTF,TGTGCCAGCAGCACGTACCCGGGACACCCCTATGGCTACACCTTC,TRBV7-6,NA,NA,TRBJ1-2
CASSQGSRGTYEQYF,TGCGCCAGCAGCCAAGGGAGCAGGGGCACCTACGAGCAGTACTTC,TRBV4-1,few,NA,TRBJ2-7
CASSIPGQGQQPQHF,TGTGCCAGTAGTATCCCGGGACAGGGGCAACAGCCCCAGCATTTT,TRBV19,NA,TRBD1,TRBJ1-5
CASSYDRGTVGTEAFF,TGTGCCAGCAGTTACGACAGGGGGACCGTTGGCACTGAAGCTTTCTTT,TRBV6-2/TRBV6-3,NA,TRBD1,TRBJ1-1
CASTETAAYEQYF,TGTGCCAGCACCGAAACAGCAGCCTACGAGCAGTACTTC,TRBV2,many,NA,TRBJ2-7
CASSRGSGTGVPSNYGYTF,TGCGCCAGCAGCCGCGGGTCCGGGACAGGGGTTCCCTCTAACTATGGCTACACCTTC,TRBV5-1,NA,TRBD1,TRBJ1-2
CASSLERGDTQYF,TGTGCCAGCAGCTTAGAACGCGGAGATACGCAGTATTTT,TRBV7-6,NA,NA,TRBJ2-3
CASSQEGAGLGSEQYF,TGCGCCAGCAGCCAAGAGGGTGCGGGACTAGGCTCCGAGCAGTACTTC,TRBV4-1,many,TRBD2,TRBJ2-7
CASSLLAGSSYNEQFF,TGTGCCAGCAGCTTACTAGCGGGGAGCTCCTACAATGAGCAGTTCTTC,TRBV12-3/TRBV12-4,few,TRBD2,TRBJ2-1
CASSHRDRGEKLFF,TGTGCCAGCAGTCACCGGGACAGGGGTGAAAAACTTTTTTTT,TRBV6-5,few,TRBD1,TRBJ1-4